Sequencing of this T cell receptor beta chain was carried out in a study of chemoradiotherapy in HPV16-positive cancers. TCRdb keeps only in-frame clones here, not all; method: immunoSEQ multiplex PCR. The data show almost 15,000 clones, 85% to 90% seen once. With 4 bases removed from V and 7 bases from J, the gap between germline ends came to 5 bases. The CDR3 is made up of 11 amino acids. Germline-derived CDR1 and CDR2 are ENHRY and SYGVKD. The sequencing used blood, collected from a patient who underwent chemoradiotherapy. This receptor was obtained from a human donor with HPV-associated anogenital cancer. The chain joins TRBV10-3 to TRBJ2-1; D unresolved. The CDR3 protein is CAISGANEQFF. The DNA for the CDR3 is TGTGCCATCAGTGGTGCAAATGAGCAGTTCTTC.